This T cell receptor beta chain was sequenced in a study of blood T cell repertoires in COVID-19. Participant reports of clinical history set cohort assignment. Using immunoSEQ multiplex PCR, the repertoire was profiled, and TCRdb retains in-frame clones only, with some absent. The sample yields fewer than 400,000 clones, around nine tenths seen once. CDR3 length: 11 residues. J gave up 9 bases and V 5 bases, and 2 bases lay outside the gene matches. Germline V gives CDR1 KGHDR, CDR2 SFDVKD. V and J are TRBV24-1 and TRBJ1-1; 7 bases match TRBD1. The sequenced sample consisted of PBMCs or T cells enriched from blood (not recorded which). This clonotype originated in a woman in her 30s who had been exposed to COVID-19. CDR3: CATSGQGKAFF. DNA of the CDR3: TGTGCCACCAGTGGACAGGGCAAAGCTTTCTTT.